The rows below give T cell receptor beta chains drawn from one sample of a study of T cell responses to AZD1222 COVID-19 vaccine. Produced via immunoSEQ multiplex PCR; TCRdb's table is partial and in-frame only. The profile shows 80,000 to 100,000 clones, approximately 86% of them singletons. Here the sequenced sample was peripheral blood, taken on day 0 of AZD1222 vaccination. The origin of the receptors is an adult in good health. CDR3s include the opening cysteine and the closing phenylalanine or tryptophan. A D gene is named only where the DNA matches it firmly. Clone sizes are given selectively: once, few, many, or a class where the clone is expanded.

v_gene	len	abundance	d_gene	j_gene	CDR3nt	CDR3aa
TRBV6-5	11	NA	NA	TRBJ1-1	TGTGCCAGCACAAGGAACACTGAAGCTTTCTTT	CASTRNTEAFF
TRBV4-1	15	NA	TRBD1	TRBJ1-5	TGCGCCAGCAGCCGGGGGACAGATAGCAATCAGCCCCAGCATTTT	CASSRGTDSNQPQHF
TRBV5-6	16	NA	TRBD2	TRBJ2-2	TGTGCCAGCAGCTTGGTTAGCGGGGCTGGAACCGGGGAGCTGTTTTTT	CASSLVSGAGTGELFF
TRBV7-2	15	NA	NA	TRBJ1-6	TGTGCCAGCAGCTTAGATGTGGGACCCTTCAAACCCCTCCACTTT	CASSLDVGPFKPLHF
TRBV7-9	17	NA	NA	TRBJ2-3	TGTGCCAGCAGCCGCGCCGTCGGGGGCGGCGGCACAGATACGCAGTATTTT	CASSRAVGGGGTDTQYF
TRBV15	18	few	TRBD1	TRBJ2-2	TGTGCCACCAGCCAGGGACAGACACACAAAAAGGGGGTCGGGGAGCTGTTTTTT	CATSQGQTHKKGVGELFF
TRBV7-9	16	NA	TRBD1	TRBJ2-1	TGTGCCAGCAGCCCACGGACAGGGAAGGCCTACAATGAGCAGTTCTTC	CASSPRTGKAYNEQFF
TRBV19	15	NA	NA	TRBJ2-7	TGTGCCAGTAGTACAACAGGGCTCAGCTCCTACGAGCAGTACTTC	CASSTTGLSSYEQYF
TRBV5-6	15	NA	NA	TRBJ1-2	TGTGCCAGCAGCTTGGGACCCGACGGATCGGATGGCTACACCTTC	CASSLGPDGSDGYTF
TRBV15	14	NA	TRBD2	TRBJ2-7	TGTGCCACCAGCATAAATGGGGGGGCCTACGAGCAGTACTTC	CATSINGGAYEQYF
TRBV3-1/TRBV3-2	15	once	NA	TRBJ2-1	TGTGCCAGCAGCCAAGAGCCAGGTACCTACAATGAGCAGTTCTTC	CASSQEPGTYNEQFF
TRBV6-2/TRBV6-3	17	NA	TRBD2	TRBJ2-7	TGTGCCAGCAGCCGACTAGCGGGGGGGACCCAACCCTACGAGCAGTACTTC	CASSRLAGGTQPYEQYF
TRBV11-2	13	NA	NA	TRBJ2-1	TGTGCCAGCAGCTTCTCTGGGAAACATGAGCAGTTCTTC	CASSFSGKHEQFF
TRBV4-3	16	NA	TRBD1	TRBJ1-2	TGCGCCAGCAGCCCAGGGACAGGGGCCCCTTATGATGGCTACACCTTC	CASSPGTGAPYDGYTF
TRBV12-3/TRBV12-4	13	NA	NA	TRBJ1-1	TGTGCCACCAGGAGGGGGGGGAACACTGAAGCTTTCTTT	CATRRGGNTEAFF
TRBV15	15	NA	NA	TRBJ1-1	TGTGCCACCAGCAGAGTAGGGGGGCGGAACACTGAAGCTTTCTTT	CATSRVGGRNTEAFF
TRBV5-4	15	NA	NA	TRBJ2-7	TGTGCCAGCAGCCGCGCCGGGACGGCTACCTACGAGCAGTACTTC	CASSRAGTATYEQYF
TRBV2	14	NA	NA	TRBJ2-7	TGTGCCAGCAGTGGAAACAGGGAGGGTGGCGAGCAGTACTTC	CASSGNREGGEQYF
TRBV7-9	13	NA	TRBD1	TRBJ1-2	TGTGCCAGCAGGGGGACAGCAGTCTATGGCTACACCTTC	CASRGTAVYGYTF
TRBV3-1/TRBV3-2	15	NA	NA	TRBJ1-2	TGTGCCAGCAGCCAAAACGCCTTAGCTAACTATGGCTACACCTTC	CASSQNALANYGYTF
TRBV7-2	18	NA	TRBD2	TRBJ2-7	TGTGCCAGCAGCTTAGAGGGGACTAGCGGGAGGACATACTACGAGCAGTACTTC	CASSLEGTSGRTYYEQYF
TRBV5-5	14	few	NA	TRBJ2-1	TGTGCCAGCAGCTGGAGCTTAGCTGGTAATGAGCAGTTCTTC	CASSWSLAGNEQFF
TRBV5-1	14	NA	TRBD1	TRBJ2-7	TGCGCCAGCAGCGGACAGGGGGTATCCTACGAGCAGTACTTC	CASSGQGVSYEQYF